A selection of T cell receptor beta chains follows, all from one sample in a study of control samples from healthy donors and cancer patients. The protocol was immunoSEQ multiplex PCR, while the TCRdb copy is restricted to in-frame clones and leaves out a portion. The sample has roughly 29,000 clones, 87% seen once. The sequencing input was formalin-fixed, paraffin-embedded tissue. These receptors all stem from a female donor with melanoma. Each CDR3 is given with its conserved first and last residue. Each record gives: clone size, V gene, J gene, D gene, CDR3 DNA, CDR3 protein. A D gene is named only where the DNA matches it firmly. The listing skips clone size in some rows; elsewhere it reads once, few, many or a size class.

clone size: few; V gene: TRBV4-2; J gene: TRBJ1-3; D gene: NA; CDR3 DNA: TGTGCCAGCAGCCAAGAAGAAGGGCAGGGAGACACCATATATTTT; CDR3 protein: CASSQEEGQGDTIYF
clone size: once; V gene: TRBV4-1; J gene: TRBJ2-1; D gene: TRBD2; CDR3 DNA: TGCGCCAGCAGCCAATACGTAGCGGGAGCCTACAATGAGCAGTTCTTC; CDR3 protein: CASSQYVAGAYNEQFF
clone size: NA; V gene: TRBV29-1; J gene: TRBJ1-1; D gene: NA; CDR3 DNA: TGCAGCGTTCTTCGGGGAACTGAAGCTTTCTTT; CDR3 protein: CSVLRGTEAFF
clone size: NA; V gene: TRBV5-1; J gene: TRBJ2-2; D gene: NA; CDR3 DNA: TGCGCCAGCAGCTTATACGGGAGAGGGACCGGGGAGCTGTTTTTT; CDR3 protein: CASSLYGRGTGELFF
clone size: NA; V gene: TRBV11-2; J gene: TRBJ2-5; D gene: NA; CDR3 DNA: TGTGCCAGCAGCTCCGACAGGTCCGGGACCCAGTACTTC; CDR3 protein: CASSSDRSGTQYF
clone size: few; V gene: TRBV6-5; J gene: TRBJ1-2; D gene: NA; CDR3 DNA: TGTGCCAGTTGGAGACAGGCGGGGGCGGCCGGGGGCTACACCTTC; CDR3 protein: CASWRQAGAAGGYTF
clone size: NA; V gene: TRBV27; J gene: TRBJ1-6; D gene: TRBD1; CDR3 DNA: TGTGCCAGCAGTTTATCACAGGGGAGGCTTGGATATAATTCACCCCTCCACTTT; CDR3 protein: CASSLSQGRLGYNSPLHF
clone size: NA; V gene: TRBV18; J gene: TRBJ2-2; D gene: NA; CDR3 DNA: TGTGCCAGCTCACCACGAACCACCGGGGAGCTGTTTTTT; CDR3 protein: CASSPRTTGELFF
clone size: once; V gene: TRBV10-3; J gene: TRBJ1-1; D gene: NA; CDR3 DNA: TGTGCCATCAGCCTAGGATCAGCCACTGAAGCTTTCTTT; CDR3 protein: CAISLGSATEAFF
clone size: NA; V gene: TRBV27; J gene: TRBJ1-4; D gene: TRBD1; CDR3 DNA: TGTGCCAGCAGTTTAAGGGGGCGAGCTAATGAAAAACTGTTTTTT; CDR3 protein: CASSLRGRANEKLFF
clone size: NA; V gene: TRBV6-1; J gene: TRBJ1-5; D gene: TRBD1; CDR3 DNA: TGTGCCAGCAGTGAAAAGGGGGCAGGCAATCAGCCCCAGCATTTT; CDR3 protein: CASSEKGAGNQPQHF
clone size: NA; V gene: TRBV6-1; J gene: TRBJ1-2; D gene: TRBD1; CDR3 DNA: TGTGCCAGCAATGAGAAAACAGGGGCCAACTATGGCTACACCTTC; CDR3 protein: CASNEKTGANYGYTF
clone size: NA; V gene: TRBV3-1/TRBV3-2; J gene: TRBJ2-2; D gene: TRBD2; CDR3 DNA: TGTGCCAGCAGCTATAGCGGGCTGAACACCGGGGAGCTGTTTTTT; CDR3 protein: CASSYSGLNTGELFF
clone size: NA; V gene: TRBV18; J gene: TRBJ2-3; D gene: NA; CDR3 DNA: TGTGCCAGCTCACCACTTGTCGGGACCTCAAACACAGATACGCAGTATTTT; CDR3 protein: CASSPLVGTSNTDTQYF
clone size: few; V gene: TRBV7-9; J gene: TRBJ1-2; D gene: NA; CDR3 DNA: TGTGCCAGCAGCTTAGAGGAGGCCTATGGCTACACCTTC; CDR3 protein: CASSLEEAYGYTF
clone size: NA; V gene: TRBV20-1; J gene: TRBJ1-4; D gene: NA; CDR3 DNA: TGCAGTGTGCAGTCCAATGAAAAACTGTTTTTT; CDR3 protein: CSVQSNEKLFF
clone size: NA; V gene: TRBV6-6; J gene: TRBJ2-2; D gene: TRBD2; CDR3 DNA: TGTGCCAGCACCCACCTAGCGGACACCGGGGAGCTGTTTTTT; CDR3 protein: CASTHLADTGELFF
clone size: NA; V gene: TRBV20-1; J gene: TRBJ2-1; D gene: TRBD2; CDR3 DNA: TGCAGTGCTAGTATGGCTAGCGGTTACAATGAGCAGTTCTTC; CDR3 protein: CSASMASGYNEQFF
clone size: once; V gene: TRBV11-1; J gene: TRBJ2-2; D gene: NA; CDR3 DNA: TGTGCCAGCAGCTTAGAGGGCGTCGGGGGCACCGGGGAGCTGTTTTTT; CDR3 protein: CASSLEGVGGTGELFF
clone size: NA; V gene: TRBV19; J gene: TRBJ2-7; D gene: NA; CDR3 DNA: TGTGCCAGTAGTCCTATTGGGGGCGGGCCCTCCTACGAGCAGTACTTC; CDR3 protein: CASSPIGGGPSYEQYF
clone size: NA; V gene: TRBV4-1; J gene: TRBJ1-2; D gene: TRBD1; CDR3 DNA: TGCGCCAGCAGCGATACAGGGGGAGGCTATGGCTACACCTTC; CDR3 protein: CASSDTGGGYGYTF
clone size: once; V gene: TRBV29-1; J gene: TRBJ2-5; D gene: NA; CDR3 DNA: TGCAGCGTGATGACAGGGAGGGTCAGGGAGACCCAGTACTTC; CDR3 protein: CSVMTGRVRETQYF